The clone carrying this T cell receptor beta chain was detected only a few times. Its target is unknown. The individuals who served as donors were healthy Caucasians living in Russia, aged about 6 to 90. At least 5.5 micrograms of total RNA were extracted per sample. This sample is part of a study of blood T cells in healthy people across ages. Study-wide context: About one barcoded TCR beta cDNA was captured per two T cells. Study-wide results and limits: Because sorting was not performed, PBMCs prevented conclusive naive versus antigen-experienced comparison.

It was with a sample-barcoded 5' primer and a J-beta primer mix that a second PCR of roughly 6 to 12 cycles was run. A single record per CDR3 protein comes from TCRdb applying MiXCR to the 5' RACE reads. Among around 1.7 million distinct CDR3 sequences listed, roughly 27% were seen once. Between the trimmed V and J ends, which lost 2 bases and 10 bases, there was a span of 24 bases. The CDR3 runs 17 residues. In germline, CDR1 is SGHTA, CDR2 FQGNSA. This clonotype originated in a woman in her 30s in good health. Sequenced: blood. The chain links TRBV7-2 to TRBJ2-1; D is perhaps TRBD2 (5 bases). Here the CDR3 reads CASSLLAVGLAGREQFF. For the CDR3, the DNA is TGTGCCAGCAGCTTATTGGCGGTTGGTTTGGCGGGTCGGGAGCAGTTCTTC.